Sequencing of this T cell receptor beta chain was carried out in a study of human T cells and chemical hapten exposure. In the library, unique molecular identifiers were attached to individual cDNA molecules. Authors' analysis steps: TCR counts had a median of 95,638 per sample and spanned 23,224 to 690,600. Using its own MiXCR run on the reads, TCRdb lists one record per CDR3 protein. The V and J calls come from TCRdb's annotation, not from the publication. The top ten clones hold about 1.4% of a sample with about 120,000 distinct CDR3 sequences, less than 10% of them seen once. V lost 1 base, J lost 2 bases, and 10 bases lay in between. Per the germline V gene, CDR1 is SGHTS and CDR2 is YDEGEE. The CDR3 spans 15 residues. Blood, whole and unfractionated, served as the source for total RNA extraction.

The sequence derives from a human donor in good health. Some clones in this sample may be carry-over from other donors' samples. Material for sequencing was whole blood. The rearrangement joins TRBV5-8 to TRBJ1-5; a possible D gene is TRBD1 (6 bases). CDR3 nucleotides: TGTGCCAGCAGCTTGCGGACAGCGGGCAATCAGCCCCAGCATTTT. Its protein product is CASSLRTAGNQPQHF.